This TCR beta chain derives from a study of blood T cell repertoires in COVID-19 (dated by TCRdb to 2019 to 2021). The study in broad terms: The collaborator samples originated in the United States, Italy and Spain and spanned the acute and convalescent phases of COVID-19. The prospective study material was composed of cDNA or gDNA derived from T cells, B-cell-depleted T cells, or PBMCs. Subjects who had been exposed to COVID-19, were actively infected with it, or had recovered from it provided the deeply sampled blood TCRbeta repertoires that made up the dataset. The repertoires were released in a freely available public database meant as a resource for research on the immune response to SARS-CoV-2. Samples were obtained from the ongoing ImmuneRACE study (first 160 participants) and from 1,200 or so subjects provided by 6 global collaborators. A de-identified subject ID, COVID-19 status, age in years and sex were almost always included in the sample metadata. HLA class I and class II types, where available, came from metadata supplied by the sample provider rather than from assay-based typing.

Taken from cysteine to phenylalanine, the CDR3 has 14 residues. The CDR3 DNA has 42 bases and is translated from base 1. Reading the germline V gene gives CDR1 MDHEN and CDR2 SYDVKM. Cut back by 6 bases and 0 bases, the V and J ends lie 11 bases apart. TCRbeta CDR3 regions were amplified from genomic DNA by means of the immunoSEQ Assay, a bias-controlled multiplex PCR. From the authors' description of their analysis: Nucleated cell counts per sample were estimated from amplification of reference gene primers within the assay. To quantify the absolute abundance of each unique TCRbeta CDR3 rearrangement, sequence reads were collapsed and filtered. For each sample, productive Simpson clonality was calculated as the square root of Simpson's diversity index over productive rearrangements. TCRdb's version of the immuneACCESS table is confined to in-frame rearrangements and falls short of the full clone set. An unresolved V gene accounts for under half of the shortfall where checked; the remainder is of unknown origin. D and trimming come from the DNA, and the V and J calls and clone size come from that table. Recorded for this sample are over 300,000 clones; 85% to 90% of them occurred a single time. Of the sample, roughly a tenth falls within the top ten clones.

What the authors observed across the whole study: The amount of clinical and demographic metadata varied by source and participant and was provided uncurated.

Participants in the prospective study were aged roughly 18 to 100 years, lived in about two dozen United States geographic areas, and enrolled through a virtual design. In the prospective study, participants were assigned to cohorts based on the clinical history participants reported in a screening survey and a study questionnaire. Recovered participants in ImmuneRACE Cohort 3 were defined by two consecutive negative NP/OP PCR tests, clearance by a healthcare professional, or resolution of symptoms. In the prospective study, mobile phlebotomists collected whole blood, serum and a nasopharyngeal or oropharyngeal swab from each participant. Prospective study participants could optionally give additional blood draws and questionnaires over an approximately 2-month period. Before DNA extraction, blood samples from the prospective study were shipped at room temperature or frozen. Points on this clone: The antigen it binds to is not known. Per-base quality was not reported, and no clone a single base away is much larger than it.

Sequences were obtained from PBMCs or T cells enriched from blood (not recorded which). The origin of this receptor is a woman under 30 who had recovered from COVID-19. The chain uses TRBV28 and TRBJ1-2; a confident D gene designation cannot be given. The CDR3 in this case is CASREKLTNYGYTF. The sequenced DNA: TGTGCCAGCAGGGAGAAACTCACTAACTATGGCTACACCTTC.